The rows below give T cell receptor beta chains drawn from one sample of a study of T cell responses to AZD1222 COVID-19 vaccine. Profiled with immunoSEQ multiplex PCR; TCRdb holds only in-frame clones, not every one. Of about 83,000 clones in the sample, around 87% were seen once. The source material was peripheral blood, sampled on day 0 of MenACWY control vaccination. The origin of the receptors is an adult in good health. Each CDR3 is given with its conserved first and last residue. D genes are given only for firm matches. Clone size is given for some rows only: seen once, a few or many times, or a class if the clone is expanded.

v_call,d_call,clone_size,j_call,cdr3_aa,cdr3_nt
TRBV28,TRBD1,.,TRBJ1-5,CASSETGISNQPQHF,TGTGCCAGCAGCGAGACAGGGATTAGCAATCAGCCCCAGCATTTT
TRBV5-1,TRBD1,.,TRBJ2-7,CASSSDRGRYEQYF,TGCGCCAGCAGCTCGGACAGGGGAAGGTACGAGCAGTACTTC
TRBV27,TRBD1,.,TRBJ1-1,CASSFDRTGGTEAFF,TGTGCCAGCAGCTTCGACAGGACAGGGGGCACTGAAGCTTTCTTT
TRBV30,.,.,TRBJ2-7,CAWIGSRNEQYF,TGTGCCTGGATAGGGAGTAGGAACGAGCAGTACTTC
TRBV7-2,TRBD2,.,TRBJ2-5,CASSPALAGVGQETQYF,TGTGCCAGCAGCCCAGCGCTAGCGGGAGTGGGTCAAGAGACCCAGTACTTC
TRBV28,.,.,TRBJ1-5,CASNLWKSGNQPQHF,TGTGCGAGCAATCTATGGAAAAGTGGGAATCAGCCCCAGCATTTT
TRBV28,.,.,TRBJ1-6,CASSSPTGGVHF,TGTGCCAGCAGTTCACCGACAGGTGGTGTCCACTTT
TRBV7-2,TRBD1,.,TRBJ2-5,CASSYPGTGTETQYF,TGTGCCAGCAGCTACCCCGGGACAGGGACAGAGACCCAGTACTTC
TRBV15,.,.,TRBJ1-3,CATSRASRGRAIYF,TGTGCCACCAGCAGAGCCTCCCGCGGGAGGGCCATATATTTT
TRBV5-6,.,.,TRBJ2-7,CASSLVGGLYEQYF,TGTGCCAGCAGCTTGGTCGGGGGCCTCTACGAGCAGTACTTC
TRBV5-4,.,.,TRBJ2-3,CASSPFGGGTDTQYF,TGTGCCAGCAGCCCCTTCGGGGGCGGAACAGATACGCAGTATTTT
TRBV5-4,.,.,TRBJ2-3,CASSFVLGGSSTDTQYF,TGTGCCAGCAGCTTCGTCCTGGGCGGGTCTAGCACAGATACGCAGTATTTT
TRBV7-7,TRBD1,.,TRBJ1-3,CASSLGQGSGNTIYF,TGTGCCAGCAGCTTGGGACAGGGGTCTGGAAACACCATATATTTT
TRBV14,.,once,TRBJ2-3,CASSPPGTTDTQYF,TGTGCCAGCAGCCCCCCCGGGACCACAGATACGCAGTATTTT
TRBV19,TRBD1,.,TRBJ1-5,CASTPDRGGFQPQHF,TGTGCCAGTACCCCGGACAGGGGAGGTTTTCAGCCCCAGCATTTT
TRBV3-1/TRBV3-2,.,.,TRBJ2-3,CASSQDRYREGDTQYF,TGTGCCAGCAGCCAAGATCGCTACAGGGAAGGAGATACGCAGTATTTT
TRBV6-5,.,.,TRBJ1-1,CASSYRTGEAFF,TGTGCCAGCAGTTACCGGACGGGGGAAGCTTTCTTT
TRBV29-1,.,.,TRBJ2-1,CSASTSEQFF,TGCAGCGCCTCTACGAGTGAGCAGTTCTTC
TRBV6-2/TRBV6-3,.,.,TRBJ1-6,CASSSRISGSSYNSPLHF,TGTGCCAGCAGTTCTCGTATTTCGGGGAGCTCCTATAATTCACCCCTCCACTTT
TRBV4-1,.,.,TRBJ1-5,CASSHGTGLPQPQHF,TGCGCCAGCAGCCATGGGACGGGACTCCCTCAGCCCCAGCATTTT
TRBV6-6,TRBD1,.,TRBJ2-2,CASSSGTDTGELFF,TGTGCCAGCAGTTCCGGGACAGACACCGGGGAGCTGTTTTTT